The 14 T cell receptor beta chains below were found in one sample sequenced in a study of shared clonotypes between healthy human individuals. Sequenced by immunoSEQ multiplex PCR; TCRdb stores in-frame clones only, minus some. Of around 1.9 million clones in the sample, under 95% are singletons; the top ten hold about 1.8%. CD45RO negativity and positive selection for CCR7 defined naive CD8 cells, a population that excluded terminally differentiated effector memory CD45RA+ cells. Sequences were obtained from naive CD8+ T cells from PBMCs. All receptors derive from a man younger than 35 in good health. Some clones in this sample may be carry-over from other donors' samples.

The chain is built from TRBV19 and TRBJ2-1; D remains ambiguous. In germline, CDR1 is LNHDA, CDR2 SQIVND (reference sequence). The CDR3 is made up of 12 amino acids. V lost 5 bases to trimming and J lost 8 bases, with 10 bases between them. CDR3: CASSSDLDEQFF. The CDR3 DNA reads TGTGCCAGTAGTTCGGACCTAGATGAGCAGTTCTTC.

The gene calls are TRBV27 and TRBJ2-7; maybe TRBD1 (5 bases). Between the trimmed V and J ends, which lost 7 bases and 3 bases, there was a span of 16 bases. This CDR3 is 14 amino acids long. In germline, CDR1 is MNHEY, CDR2 SMNVEV (reference sequence). The CDR3 is CASTPAGGHYEQYF. For the CDR3, the DNA is TGTGCCAGCACGCCAGCAGGTGGACACTACGAGCAGTACTTC.

The chain recombines TRBV27 with TRBJ2-5; D is perhaps TRBD2 (5 bases). CDR3 length: 15 amino acids. V was clipped by 3 bases and J by 3 bases, with 14 bases between them. Germline V gene data show CDR1 as MNHEY and CDR2 as SMNVEV (reference sequence). CDR3 region: CASSLGTGIEETQYF. CDR3 sequence (DNA): TGTGCCAGCAGTTTGGGCACGGGAATAGAAGAGACCCAGTACTTC.

CDR3: CASSAWPWDRETYEQYF. The CDR3 coding sequence is TGTGCCAGCAGTGCTTGGCCCTGGGACAGGGAGACCTACGAGCAGTACTTC. The gene calls are TRBV6-1 and TRBJ2-7; 9 bases map to TRBD1. The junction had 12 bases not matched to a gene; V was cut back by 4 bases and J by 2 bases. The V gene's germline CDR1 is MNHNS and CDR2 SASEGT. The CDR3 sequence is 17 residues long.

The chain carries TRBV19 and TRBJ1-2; 10 positions agree with TRBD1. Germline V CDR1 and CDR2: LNHDA, SQIVND (reference sequence). The V segment lost 2 bases and the J segment 8 bases; nucleotides outside the gene matches: 14. This CDR3 spans 17 amino acids. CDR3 sequence: CASSIIGIAGDRGGYTF. DNA for the CDR3: TGTGCCAGTAGTATAATTGGTATAGCGGGGGACAGGGGCGGCTACACCTTC.

This chain links TRBV19 with TRBJ1-1, with D unresolved. The CDR3 length is 13 residues. Per germline, CDR1 LNHDA and CDR2 SQIVND (reference sequence). Trimming took 8 bases from V and 5 from J, leaving 15 bases between them. The CDR3 spells CASSDLVTTEAFF. The CDR3 region has the DNA TGTGCCAGTTCTGACCTAGTGACTACTGAAGCTTTCTTT.

This clone has only one observation. This chain uses TRBV14 with TRBJ2-7, with D unclear. This CDR3 has 15 amino acids. CDR1 and CDR2 (germline): SGHDN, FVKESK. V shed 2 bases and J shed 4 bases, with 15 bases lying between them. DNA for the CDR3: TGTGCCAGCAGCCAATGGGGAACCTCTCGTTACGAGCAGTACTTC. Translation gives CASSQWGTSRYEQYF.

A few counts support this clone. The sample contains more than one DNA sequence encoding this CDR3. The V and J genes are TRBV4-1 and TRBJ1-1; D ambiguous. Per germline, CDR1 MGHRA and CDR2 YSYEKL. There are 12 residues in the CDR3. V was cut by 3 bases and J by 8 bases, with 10 bases left in between. The CDR3 loop reads CASSHVGAEAFF. Here the CDR3 DNA reads TGCGCCAGCAGCCATGTAGGAGCCGAAGCTTTCTTT.

This clone has just one count. The chain carries TRBV5-6 and TRBJ2-1; D unresolved. The V gene lost 1 base and the J gene lost 15 bases, with 14 bases spanning the gap. The CDR3 spans 12 residues. Germline values: CDR1 SGHDT, CDR2 YYEEEE. CDR3 bases: TGTGCCAGCAGCTTGAATTTAGGGCCACCGTTCTTC. Its protein product is CASSLNLGPPFF.

The DNA for the CDR3 is TGTGCCTGGAGTGGGACAAGAGGACCTTATAGCAATCAGCCCCAGCATTTT. It encodes CAWSGTRGPYSNQPQHF. The chain recombines TRBV30 with TRBJ1-5, with TRBD1 as a possible D gene (5 bases). Trimming left V 1 base short and J 0 bases short, with 16 bases between. From germline, CDR1 is GTSNPN and CDR2 SVGIG (reference sequence). The CDR3 runs to 17 residues.

The V gene is TRBV7-7, the J gene TRBJ2-5, with TRBD2 identical over 8 bases. The J segment lost 5 bases and the V segment lost 5 bases, leaving 28 bases of the junction unmatched. Per the germline V gene, CDR1 is SSHAT and CDR2 is FNYEAQ (reference sequence). This CDR3 has 21 amino acids. Written as DNA, the CDR3 is TGTGCCAGCAGCCCGGGGTTGGTGGGAAGGGATAGCGGGACCCAAAGGGAGACCCAGTACTTC. Residues: CASSPGLVGRDSGTQRETQYF.

The rearrangement uses TRBV10-3 and TRBJ2-1, with 8 positions matching TRBD1. Per the germline V gene, CDR1 is ENHRY and CDR2 is SYGVKD. The junction had 8 bases not matched to a gene; V was cut back by 5 bases and J by 8 bases. CDR3 length: 14 amino acids. CDR3 sequence: CAISLGQGFDEQFF. DNA for the CDR3: TGTGCCATCAGTTTAGGACAGGGTTTCGATGAGCAGTTCTTC.

The chain combines TRBV18 with TRBJ2-7; 8 bases agree with TRBD1. V lost 6 bases, J lost 2 bases, and 12 bases stayed unmatched. This CDR3 spans 16 amino acids. Looked up from germline, CDR1 is KGHSH and CDR2 is LQKENI. This chain's CDR3 is CASSESQGAGTYEQYF. DNA for the CDR3: TGTGCCAGCTCCGAGAGTCAGGGGGCCGGCACCTACGAGCAGTACTTC.

A note on this clone: This specimen includes other DNA sequences encoding the same CDR3. This sequence joins TRBV9 and TRBJ2-3; D may be TRBD2 (6 bases). The V gene lost 0 bases and the J gene lost 2 bases, with 10 bases spanning the gap. Germline values: CDR1 SGDLS, CDR2 YYNGEE. This CDR3 has 15 amino acids. CDR3 DNA sequence: TGTGCCAGCAGCGTAGCCGGCGGGGCCACAGATACGCAGTATTTT. Translating it yields CASSVAGGATDTQYF.